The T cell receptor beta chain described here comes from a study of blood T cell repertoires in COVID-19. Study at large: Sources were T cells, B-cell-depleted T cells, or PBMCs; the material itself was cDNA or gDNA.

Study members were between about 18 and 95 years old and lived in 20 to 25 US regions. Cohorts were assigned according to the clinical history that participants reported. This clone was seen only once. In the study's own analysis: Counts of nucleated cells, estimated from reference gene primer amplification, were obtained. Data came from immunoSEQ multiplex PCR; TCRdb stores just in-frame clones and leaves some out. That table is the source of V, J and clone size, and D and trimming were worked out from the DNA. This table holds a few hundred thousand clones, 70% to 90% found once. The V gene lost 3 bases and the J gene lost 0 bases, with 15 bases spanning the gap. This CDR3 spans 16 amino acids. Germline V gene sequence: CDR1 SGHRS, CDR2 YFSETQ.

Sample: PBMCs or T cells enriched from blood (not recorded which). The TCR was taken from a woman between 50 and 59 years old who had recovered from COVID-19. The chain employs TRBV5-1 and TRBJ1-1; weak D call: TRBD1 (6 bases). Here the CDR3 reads CASSSGQSRMNTEAFF. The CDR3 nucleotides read TGCGCCAGCAGCTCCGGACAGTCACGAATGAACACTGAAGCTTTCTTT.